The rows below give T cell receptor beta chains drawn from one sample of a study of T cell repertoires in cytomegalovirus infection. TCRdb processed the reads anew with MiXCR; each CDR3 protein has one entry. The table includes 750,000 to 950,000 distinct CDR3 sequences, just under 30% detected once. Antigens for these TCRs are unknown. Here the sequenced sample was cultured CD8+ T cells from PBMCs, taken from culture after CMV antigen stimulation. The origin of the receptors is a human donor in good health (CMV status not recorded). Some clones in this sample may be carry-over from other donors' samples. Both conserved end residues are part of each CDR3. D genes are given only for firm matches. Some rows have no size entry. The others give once, few or many, or a class for an expanded clone.

clone_size	d_call	j_call	v_call	cdr3_nt	cdr3_aa
few	-	TRBJ1-1	TRBV19	TGTGCCAGTTTGGGGGGGGCTGAAGCTTTCTTT	CASLGGAEAFF
few	-	TRBJ2-1	TRBV7-9	TGTGCCAGCAGCCGTAACGACGGAGCATACTACAATGAGCAGTTCTTC	CASSRNDGAYYNEQFF
-	-	TRBJ2-7	TRBV2	TGTGCCTCTCGGACAGTCCAGTCCTACGAGCAGTACTTC	CASRTVQSYEQYF
few	TRBD1	TRBJ1-2	TRBV27	TGTGCCAGCAGTCGGGGGACAGGGGGAATCTATGGCTACACCTTC	CASSRGTGGIYGYTF
-	TRBD2	TRBJ2-1	TRBV6-2/TRBV6-3	TGTGCCAGCAGTTACGGGACTAGCGGGGGGGTTGAGCAGTTCTTC	CASSYGTSGGVEQFF
-	TRBD2	TRBJ2-3	TRBV11-2	TGTGCCAGCACCTCCAATGCCAGCGGGGGCCTTCTTAGCACAGATACGCAGTATTTT	CASTSNASGGLLSTDTQYF
many	TRBD1	TRBJ2-1	TRBV7-2	TGTGCCAGCAGCTTAAACCAGGGGGTGTACAATGAGCAGTTCTTC	CASSLNQGVYNEQFF
few	TRBD2	TRBJ2-3	TRBV14	TGTGCCAGCAGCCAAGATAGCGGGGGGCCAGATACGCAGTATTTT	CASSQDSGGPDTQYF
-	-	TRBJ1-1	TRBV5-4	TGTGCCAGCAGCCCCCGAGGCTCCAGGGTGAACACTGAAGCTTTCTTT	CASSPRGSRVNTEAFF
-	-	TRBJ1-2	TRBV29-1	TGCAGCGTTGCGGGGGGGCCGGGGTATGGCTACACCTTC	CSVAGGPGYGYTF
-	-	TRBJ1-1	TRBV2	TGTGCCAGCAGTGAACTCCCTGAAGCTTTCTTT	CASSELPEAFF
many	-	TRBJ2-1	TRBV5-6	TGTGCCAGCAGTTTAGGACACCCCAATGAGCAGTTCTTC	CASSLGHPNEQFF
few	-	TRBJ1-2	TRBV2	TGTGCCAGCAGTGTTGGGTCGGGACATGGCTACACCTTC	CASSVGSGHGYTF
-	-	TRBJ2-1	TRBV7-3	TGTGCCAGCAGCTTAGGCCCGGAGTCCTACAATGAGCAGTTCTTC	CASSLGPESYNEQFF
few	-	TRBJ1-1	TRBV4-1	TGCGCCAGCAGCCAAGATCTCGGGGAAGCTTTCTTT	CASSQDLGEAFF
-	-	TRBJ2-7	TRBV2	TGTGCCAGCATGGGGGGGACACACGAGCAGTACTTC	CASMGGTHEQYF
once	-	TRBJ1-5	TRBV6-6	TGTGCCAGCAGTGTTGGGGACTATAGCAATCAGCCCCAGCATTTT	CASSVGDYSNQPQHF
-	-	TRBJ1-2	TRBV6-6	TGTGCCAGCAGTGGTGGGACGGGGGGCTACACCTTC	CASSGGTGGYTF
many	-	TRBJ2-5	TRBV7-3	TGTGCCAGCAGCCCAACAACAAGACAAGAGACCCAGTACTTC	CASSPTTRQETQYF
few	-	TRBJ1-2	TRBV27	TGTGCCAGCAGTTTAGTTTGGGGGGAACACTATGGCTACACCTTC	CASSLVWGEHYGYTF
-	TRBD1	TRBJ2-1	TRBV2	TGTGCCAGCCCTAGATTGACAGGGGGCATCGGCAATGAGCAGTTCTTC	CASPRLTGGIGNEQFF
-	TRBD1	TRBJ1-2	TRBV12-5	TGTGCTAGTGGTTCCTCAGGGGGCTATGGTGGCTACACCTTC	CASGSSGGYGGYTF
few	-	TRBJ2-7	TRBV6-5	TGTGCCAGCAGTTACTCGTCGTGGGGGGATGATACCTACGAGCAGTACTTC	CASSYSSWGDDTYEQYF
-	-	TRBJ2-5	TRBV7-9	TGTGCCAGCAGCTTAGTTCGGACGGGGGGCATCCCAGGGGAGACCCAGTACTTC	CASSLVRTGGIPGETQYF
-	-	TRBJ1-4	TRBV2	TGTGCCAGCAGTGGCCCCCGGAGTGGTGAAAAACTGTTTTTT	CASSGPRSGEKLFF